These 17 T cell receptor beta chains were all obtained from the same sample, sequenced in a study of Tregs in tolerant kidney transplant recipients. Libraries were prepared by immunoSEQ multiplex PCR; TCRdb keeps only in-frame clonotypes and omits some of them. The table lists approximately 30,000 clones, with approximately 15% in the top ten. This specimen consisted of CD8+ T cells from blood, obtained before the transplant. The source is a human donor who received a combined kidney and bone marrow transplant.

Points on this clone: Read coverage stops 3 residues before the CDR3 terminus; the germline J gene supplies the remainder. V gene TRBV3-1 (or the pseudogene TRBV3-2) combines with J gene TRBJ2-3; 12 positions match TRBD2. Losses at the gene ends were 1 base for V and 2 bases for J; bases not matched to a gene: 4. Germline V gene lookup returns CDR1 LGHDT and CDR2 YNNKEL (reference sequence). The CDR3 is 17 amino acids. CDR3 protein: CASSQVRTSGTTDTQYF. The sequenced CDR3 bases are TGTGCCAGCAGCCAAGTTAGGACTAGCGGGACCACAGATACG.

In terms of frequency, this clone is medium-sized. The missing CDR3 end, 3 residues past where the read stops, is filled in from the germline J gene. The V call is TRBV20-1, the J call TRBJ1-1; D gene unclear. This CDR3 has 13 amino acids. Germline CDR1 is DFQATT and CDR2 is SNEGSKA (reference sequence). The germline V and J ends were trimmed by 4 bases and 6 bases, with 15 bases remaining between them. The CDR3 is CSAKHPRFAEAFF. The covered CDR3 bases are TGCAGTGCTAAACATCCCAGGTTTGCTGAA.

Regarding this clone: The read is 3 residues too short to cover the CDR3 end, so that end is filled in from the germline J gene. V is TRBV30 and J is TRBJ2-1; 11 bases line up with TRBD2. V lost 3 bases to trimming and J lost 9 bases; unmatched junction nucleotides: 13. Germline V CDR1 and CDR2: GTSNPN, SVGIG (reference sequence). This CDR3 is built from 16 residues. CDR3 DNA (partial): TGTGCCTGGAGGCAAGAGGATAGCGGGAGGGCCGGTGAG. As protein: CAWRQEDSGRAGE. The CDR3 as a whole reads CAWRQEDSGRAGEQFF.

In regard to this clone: With the read ending 3 residues before the CDR3 end, the germline J gene is used to fill in that end. This chain connects TRBV7-8 to TRBJ2-1; D uncertain. V dropped 5 bases and J dropped 7 bases, with 9 bases sitting between them. The CDR3 is made up of 12 amino acids. Germline V CDR1 and CDR2: SGHVS, FQNEAQ. The CDR3 loop reads CASSLAWNEQFF. The covered CDR3 bases are TGTGCCAGCAGCCTGGCCTGGAATGAG.

Comments on this clone: The read ends 3 residues shy of where the CDR3 ends; the end is completed using the germline J gene. The sample carries other DNA sequences with the same CDR3. This sequence joins TRBV19 and TRBJ1-1, with 8 bases matching TRBD1. Germline-derived CDR1 and CDR2 are LNHDA and SQIVND (reference sequence). The CDR3 covers 14 residues. Trimming removed 5 bases from V and 2 bases from J; junction bases left unmatched: 4. The CDR3 DNA, read in part, is TGTGCCAGTAGTTACGGGACAGGAAACACTGAA. Translated, it gives CASSYGTGNTE. The full CDR3 protein reads CASSYGTGNTEAFF. Full variable domain (outside the CDR3, taken from reference TRBV19 and TRBJ1-1): DGGITQSPKYLFRKEGQNVTLSCEQNLNHDAMYWYRQDPGQGLRLIYYSQIVNDFQKGDIAEGYSVSREKKESFPLTVTSAQKNPTAFYLCASSYGTGNTEAFFGQGTRLTVV.

Comment on this clone: A junction boundary mismatches the germline segment, possibly from a read error. The CDR3 extends 3 residues past the end of the read, so its final part is completed from the germline J gene. The rearrangement uses TRBV7-7 and TRBJ2-1; D perhaps matches TRBD2 (6 bases). The CDR3 sequence is 16 residues long. Looked up from germline, CDR1 is SSHAT and CDR2 is FNYEAQ (reference sequence). Partial CDR3 DNA: TGTGCTAGCAGCCCGGCGGGGAGCGAGGGGTACAATGAG. Translation: CASSPAGSEGYNE. The entire CDR3 is CASSPAGSEGYNEQFF.

For this clone: The CDR3 end lies 3 residues beyond the end of the read and is filled in from the germline J gene. This chain uses TRBV18 with TRBJ1-1; 11 bases agree with TRBD1. Per the germline V gene, CDR1 is KGHSH and CDR2 is LQKENI. This CDR3 comprises 14 residues. V trimming: 6 bases; J trimming: 4 bases; junction bases outside the gene matches: 4. CDR3 bases read: TGTGCCAGCTCTCCCGGGACAGGGGGCACTGAA. Protein: CASSPGTGGTE. The CDR3 in its entirety is CASSPGTGGTEAFF.

On this clone: The observed sequence ends 3 residues before the CDR3 terminus, with the missing tail filled in from the germline J gene. The chain links TRBV7-6 to TRBJ2-7; 8 positions agree with TRBD2. Trimming took 5 bases from V and 2 from J; bases not matched to a gene: 5. CDR1 is SGHVS and CDR2 is FNYEAQ in the germline V gene. This CDR3 has 14 residues. CDR3 protein: CASSASGLTYEQYF. The CDR3 DNA, read in part, is TGTGCCAGCAGCGCTAGCGGGCTGACCTACGAG.

For this clone: The read falls 3 residues short of the CDR3 end, and the missing part is taken from the germline J gene. The genes are TRBV19 and TRBJ2-7; D gene uncertain. Germline CDR1 LNHDA, CDR2 SQIVND (reference sequence). V was clipped by 1 base and J by 2 bases, with 9 bases between them. The CDR3 runs 14 residues. The part of the CDR3 DNA that was read is TGTGCCAGTAGTATAGGTAGCCTAACCTACGAG. Translation: CASSIGSLTYE. In full, the CDR3 is CASSIGSLTYEQYF.

On this clone: Read sequence stops 3 residues before the CDR3 end, and the germline J gene provides the missing end. V and J are TRBV20-1 and TRBJ2-7; D is possibly TRBD2 (6 bases). Germline CDR1 and CDR2: DFQATT and SNEGSKA (reference sequence). V lost 1 base, J lost 6 bases, and 10 bases lay in between. The CDR3 consists of 12 residues. CDR3: CSARVAGTEQYF. The part of the CDR3 DNA that was read is TGCAGTGCTAGAGTGGCGGGGACCGAG.

Worth noting for this clone: Sequencing ends 3 residues short of the CDR3 end; the germline J gene provides the rest. The rearrangement uses TRBV7-9 and TRBJ2-7, with D possibly TRBD2 on 5 matching bases. Per the germline V gene, CDR1 is SEHNR and CDR2 is FQNEAQ (reference sequence). This CDR3 has 13 amino acids. V was shortened by 5 bases and J by 2 bases, with 10 bases between the two germline ends. Incomplete CDR3 DNA: TGTGCCAGCAGCGCACCGGGGACCTACGAG. Protein: CASSAPGTYE. The complete CDR3 sequence is CASSAPGTYEQYF.

Remarks on this clone: The read terminates 3 residues ahead of where the CDR3 ends, so the germline J gene completes it. This sequence joins TRBV7-9 and TRBJ2-1, with D possibly matching TRBD2 (6 bases). The germline gives CDR1 SEHNR, CDR2 FQNEAQ (reference sequence). This CDR3 comprises 13 residues. V shed 6 bases and J shed 8 bases, with 14 bases lying between them. The part of the CDR3 DNA that was read is TGTGCCAGCAGGTATCATCCGGGGGATGAG. Protein product: CASRYHPGDE. The whole CDR3 sequence is CASRYHPGDEQFF.

Of note for this clone: The CDR3 end is not reached by the read, which stops 3 residues before it; the germline J gene fills it in. V gene TRBV11-1 combines with J gene TRBJ2-5; 9 nucleotides match TRBD2. V gave up 6 bases and J gave up 7 bases; unmatched junction bases: 12. There are 15 residues in the CDR3. CDR1 SGHAT and CDR2 FQDESV come from the germline V gene (reference sequence). The sequenced part of the CDR3 DNA is TGTGCCAGCAGACTCAAAACGGGACTAGCAAGGACC. Translating gives CASRLKTGLART. The whole CDR3 sequence reads CASRLKTGLARTQYF.

As to this clone: The CDR3 end lies 3 residues beyond the end of the read and is filled in from the germline J gene. V usage is TRBV5-5 and J usage is TRBJ2-3; D is uncertain. This CDR3 has 14 amino acids. Between the trimmed V and J ends, which lost 4 bases and 2 bases, there was a span of 11 bases. Germline CDR1 reads SGHKS; CDR2 reads YYEKEE (reference sequence). The DNA read from the CDR3 is TGTGCCAGCAGCCCCTACCGATTCACAGATACG. The encoded protein is CASSPYRFTDT. In full, the CDR3 reads CASSPYRFTDTQYF.

In regard to this clone: The sequenced fragment ends 3 residues before the CDR3 boundary, so the rest is inferred from the germline J gene. The J gene is TRBJ2-3, the V gene TRBV5-1; 10 nucleotides agree with TRBD1. The V segment lost 3 bases and the J segment 5 bases; nucleotides outside the gene matches: 9. The germline gives CDR1 SGHRS, CDR2 YFSETQ. The CDR3 covers 16 residues. CDR3 DNA, as far as it was read: TGCGCCAGCAGCTCCCAGGGACAGGGGTTCGTAGATACG. The encoded protein is CASSSQGQGFVDT. From start to end, the CDR3 is CASSSQGQGFVDTQYF. Full variable domain (outside the CDR3, taken from reference TRBV5-1 and TRBJ2-3): KAGVTQTPRYLIKTRGQQVTLSCSPISGHRSVSWYQQTPGQGLQFLFEYFSETQRNKGNFPGRFSGRQFSNSRSEMNVSTLELGDSALYLCASSSQGQGFVDTQYFGPGTRLTVL.

Incomplete CDR3 DNA: TGCAGTGCTCCAGAGGTGTCTGTCCTAGCGGGAGCCTACACCGGGGAG. Translated, it gives CSAPEVSVLAGAYTGE. The full CDR3 protein is CSAPEVSVLAGAYTGELFF. J is TRBJ2-2 and V is TRBV20-1; 10 bases align to TRBD2. The read comes to an end 3 residues before the CDR3 does, leaving the germline J gene to fill in the end. This CDR3 comprises 19 residues. Germline CDR1 reads DFQATT; CDR2 reads SNEGSKA (reference sequence). V trimming: 5 bases; J trimming: 3 bases; junction bases outside the gene matches: 18.

CDR3 region: CASSLVKGTDTQYF. Partial CDR3 DNA: TGTGCCAGCAGCTTAGTCAAGGGGACAGATACG. The rearrangement joins TRBV7-6 to TRBJ2-3; D is perhaps TRBD1 (5 bases). The CDR3 end lies 3 residues beyond the end of the read and is filled in from the germline J gene. This CDR3 comprises 14 residues. Germline lookup yields CDR1 SGHVS and CDR2 FNYEAQ. The V and J ends lost 1 base and 3 bases respectively, with 8 bases between them.